This entry is about one T cell receptor (beta chain). Its antigen remains unidentified. This sample is part of a study of cytomegalovirus exposure and HLA in healthy donors. Findings and caveats of the study: Common viral pathogens seemed, in a later analysis, to connect with several of the most significant clusters. Later analysis identified a missense DCLRE1C variant that was linked to TCR beta V- and J-gene trimming. About 87% or about 30% of the time was how often most TCR beta V segments were productive, according to an earlier analysis.

The CDR3 sequence is 14 residues long. In germline, CDR1 is MNHEY, CDR2 SMNVEV (reference sequence). The V gene end was trimmed by 6 bases and the J gene end by 0 bases; junction bases not matched to a gene: 5. Amplification used 60 Vbeta primers and 13 Jbeta primers. Only in-frame clones appear in the TCRdb table, and some are missing; sequencing was by immunoSEQ multiplex PCR. This sample has 200,000 to 250,000 clones, with 79% found just once. The TCR originated in a man aged 50 or older in good health and CMV-seronegative. The sequenced material came from PBMCs. This sequence joins TRBV27 and TRBJ2-7; TRBD1 aligns across 7 bases. CDR3 protein: CASSIRDSSYEQYF. Here the CDR3 DNA reads TGTGCCAGCAGCATTAGGGACAGCTCCTACGAGCAGTACTTC.